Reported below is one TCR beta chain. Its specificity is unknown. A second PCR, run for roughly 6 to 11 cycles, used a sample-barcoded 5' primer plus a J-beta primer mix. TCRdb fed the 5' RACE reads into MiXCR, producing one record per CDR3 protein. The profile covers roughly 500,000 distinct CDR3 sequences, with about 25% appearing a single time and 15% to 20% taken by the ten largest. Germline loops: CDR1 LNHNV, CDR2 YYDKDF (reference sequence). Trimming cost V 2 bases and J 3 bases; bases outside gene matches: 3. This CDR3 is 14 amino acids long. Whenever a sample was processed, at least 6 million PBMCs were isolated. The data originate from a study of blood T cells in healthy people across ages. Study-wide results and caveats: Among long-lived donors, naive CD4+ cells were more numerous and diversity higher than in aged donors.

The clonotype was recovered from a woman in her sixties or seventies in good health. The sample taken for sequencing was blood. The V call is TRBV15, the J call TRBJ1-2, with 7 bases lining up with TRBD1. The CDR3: CATSRPGQYYGYTF. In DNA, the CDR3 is TGTGCCACCAGCAGACCGGGACAGTACTATGGCTACACCTTC.